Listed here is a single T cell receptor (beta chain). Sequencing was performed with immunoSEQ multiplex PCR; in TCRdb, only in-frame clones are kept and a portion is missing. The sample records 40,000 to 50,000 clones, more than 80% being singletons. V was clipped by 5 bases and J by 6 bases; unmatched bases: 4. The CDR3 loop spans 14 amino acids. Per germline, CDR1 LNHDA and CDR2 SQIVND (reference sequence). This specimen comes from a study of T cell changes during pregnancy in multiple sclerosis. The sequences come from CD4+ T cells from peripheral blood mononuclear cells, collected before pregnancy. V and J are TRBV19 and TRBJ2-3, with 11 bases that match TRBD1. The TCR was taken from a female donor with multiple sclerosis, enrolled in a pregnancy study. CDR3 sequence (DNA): TGTGCCAGTAGTTTACGGACAGGGGGCGATACGCAGTATTTT. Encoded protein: CASSLRTGGDTQYF.